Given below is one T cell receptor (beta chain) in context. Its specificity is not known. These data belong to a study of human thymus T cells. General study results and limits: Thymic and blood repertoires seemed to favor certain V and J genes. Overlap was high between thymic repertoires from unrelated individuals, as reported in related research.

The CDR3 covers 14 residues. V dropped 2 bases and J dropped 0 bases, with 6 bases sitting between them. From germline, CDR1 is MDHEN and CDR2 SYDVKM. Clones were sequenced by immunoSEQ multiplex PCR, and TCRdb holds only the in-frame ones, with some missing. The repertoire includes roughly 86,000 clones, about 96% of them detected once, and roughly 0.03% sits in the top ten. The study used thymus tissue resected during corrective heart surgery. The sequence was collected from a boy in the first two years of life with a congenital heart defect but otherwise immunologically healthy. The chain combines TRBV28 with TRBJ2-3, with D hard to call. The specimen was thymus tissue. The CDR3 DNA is TGTGCCAGCAGTTTAGCGGCTAGCACAGATACGCAGTATTTT. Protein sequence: CASSLAASTDTQYF.